This entry lists 21 T cell receptor beta chains sequenced from one sample in a study of T cell responses to AZD1222 COVID-19 vaccine. The table came from immunoSEQ multiplex PCR; TCRdb's copy has only in-frame clones and leaves some out. The table records fewer than 150,000 clones, about 89% of them present only once. Sequences were derived from peripheral blood, sampled 28 days after the second AZD1222 dose. The source is an adult who received the AZD1222 COVID-19 vaccine.

This chain joins TRBV4-3 and TRBJ2-7; 8 nucleotides match TRBD2. Germline CDR1 and CDR2: LGHNA and YSLEER. This CDR3 has 16 amino acids. V dropped 3 bases and J dropped 5; count of bases not matched to a gene: 12. The CDR3 protein is CASSQDTSGSGDEQYF. The CDR3 region has the DNA TGCGCCAGCAGCCAGGATACAAGCGGGAGTGGGGACGAGCAGTACTTC.

The chain joins TRBV30 to TRBJ2-5; TRBD2 matches 7 bases. The CDR3 has 16 amino acids. The junction had 12 bases not matched to a gene; V was cut back by 0 bases and J by 5 bases. Germline V gene data show CDR1 as GTSNPN and CDR2 as SVGIG (reference sequence). The CDR3 sequence: CAWSVPREGRGETQYF. CDR3 DNA: TGTGCCTGGAGTGTACCCCGTGAGGGGCGGGGGGAGACCCAGTACTTC.

V and J are TRBV5-1 and TRBJ1-2, with unresolved D. The germline V and J ends were trimmed by 2 bases and 0 bases, with 8 bases remaining between them. Germline V gene data show CDR1 as SGHRS and CDR2 as YFSETQ. This CDR3 region has 14 residues. The CDR3 protein is CASSFENANYGYTF. DNA of the CDR3: TGCGCCAGCAGCTTTGAGAATGCTAACTATGGCTACACCTTC.

A remark on this clone: The identical CDR3 is also encoded by other nucleotide sequences in the sample. The chain uses TRBV7-9 and TRBJ1-2; 7 bases line up with TRBD1. J was trimmed by 6 bases and V by 1 base; bases with no gene match: 2. Per the germline V gene, CDR1 is SEHNR and CDR2 is FQNEAQ (reference sequence). The CDR3 length is 13 residues. CDR3 DNA sequence: TGTGCCAGCAGCTTAGGAGGGGGCGATGGCTACACCTTC. Translation: CASSLGGGDGYTF.

The chain couples TRBV28 to TRBJ1-1; TRBD1 matches 10 bases. The trim removed 4 bases at V and 5 bases at J, leaving 4 bases unmatched. CDR3 length: 14 residues. The germline V gene has CDR1 MDHEN and CDR2 SYDVKM. The chain's CDR3 is CASSSGQGETEAFF. As DNA, the CDR3 is TGTGCCAGCAGTTCCGGACAGGGGGAAACTGAAGCTTTCTTT.

The chain recombines TRBV27 with TRBJ2-7; TRBD1 matches 9 bases. With V trimmed by 3 bases and J by 7 bases, 10 bases remained unmatched. The CDR3 is made up of 15 amino acids. CDR1 MNHEY and CDR2 SMNVEV come from the germline V gene (reference sequence). The CDR3 nucleotides are TGTGCCAGCAGTTTGAGGTCGGACAGGGGAGGGGAGCAGTACTTC. Protein product: CASSLRSDRGGEQYF.

The chain joins TRBV30 to TRBJ1-2, with unresolved D. Trimming cost V 8 bases and J 5 bases, with 12 bases left between them. The CDR3 sequence is 11 residues long. Germline assignment: CDR1 GTSNPN and CDR2 SVGIG (reference sequence). As DNA, the CDR3 is TGTGCCGGGTTAAGAAATTATGGCTACACCTTC. Protein: CAGLRNYGYTF.

The sample holds one count of this clone. The chain employs TRBV9 and TRBJ2-1; 9 nucleotides align to TRBD1. CDR1 and CDR2 (germline): SGDLS, YYNGEE. With V trimmed by 0 bases and J by 5 bases, 0 bases remained unmatched. There are 14 residues in the CDR3. The CDR3 sequence: CASSVGDRDNEQFF. The CDR3 nucleotides read TGTGCCAGCAGCGTAGGGGACAGGGACAATGAGCAGTTCTTC. The full variable domain, its missing parts supplied by reference TRBV9 and TRBJ2-1, is DSGVTQTPKHLITATGQRVTLRCSPRSGDLSVYWYQQSLDQGLQFLIQYYNGEERAKGNILERFSAQQFPDLHSELNLSSLELGDSALYFCASSVGDRDNEQFFGPGTRLTVL.

This rearrangement joins TRBV30 to TRBJ1-1; weak D call: TRBD1 (6 bases). This CDR3 comprises 15 residues. V lost 7 bases, J lost 1 base, and 19 bases lay in between. Germline values: CDR1 GTSNPN, CDR2 SVGIG (reference sequence). CDR3 loop: CASHLRGAANTEAFF. The CDR3 nucleotides are TGTGCCTCACACCTTAGGGGGGCGGCGAACACTGAAGCTTTCTTT.

The CDR3 protein is CASRATGSVDNEQFF. DNA of the CDR3: TGTGCCAGCAGAGCAACAGGGTCGGTTGACAATGAGCAGTTCTTC. The chain uses TRBV7-9 and TRBJ2-1; D might be TRBD1 (6 bases). Germline assignment: CDR1 SEHNR and CDR2 FQNEAQ (reference sequence). V was trimmed by 6 bases and J by 5 bases, leaving 17 bases between them. CDR3 length: 15 amino acids.

This clone was detected only a few times. The rearrangement joins TRBV5-5 to TRBJ2-7; the match to TRBD1 covers 10 bases. This CDR3 has 15 amino acids. The germline V gene encodes CDR1 SGHKS and CDR2 YYEKEE (reference sequence). J was trimmed by 5 bases and V by 0 bases; bases with no gene match: 5. CDR3 loop: CASSLADRGRDEQYF. CDR3 DNA: TGTGCCAGCAGCTTGGCAGACAGGGGGCGCGACGAGCAGTACTTC.

J is TRBJ2-3 and V is TRBV29-1, with a tentative D call TRBD2 (5 bases). The CDR3 contains 15 residues. The V end lost 0 bases, the J end lost 8 bases, and 18 bases lay between the germline ends. Germline CDR1 and CDR2: SQVTM and ANQGSEA. Here the CDR3 DNA reads TGCAGCGTTGAAGAGGAGGACCCGGTTATAGGTACGCAGTATTTT. Protein product: CSVEEEDPVIGTQYF.

This chain uses TRBV6-5 with TRBJ2-7; 10 bases agree with TRBD2. The CDR3 loop spans 13 amino acids. Trimming removed 7 bases from V and 6 bases from J; junction bases left unmatched: 6. The germline CDR1 and CDR2 sequences are MNHEY and SVGAGI. CDR3 region: CASTSGGHPEQYF. The CDR3 region has the DNA TGTGCCAGCACTAGCGGGGGACACCCCGAGCAGTACTTC.

This clone has more than one count but fewer than ten. The CDR3, as DNA: TGTGCCAGCAGCTTAATCGGGAACACCGGGGAGCTGTTTTTT. Its translation: CASSLIGNTGELFF. The gene calls are TRBV11-3 and TRBJ2-2; D is uncertain. Trimming stripped 2 bases from V and 1 base from J, with 5 bases between. Germline V gene lookup returns CDR1 SGHNT and CDR2 YENEEA. The length of the CDR3 is 14 residues.

The genes are TRBV29-1 and TRBJ1-2; tentatively, D is TRBD1 (5 bases). V was cut by 0 bases and J by 4 bases, with 9 bases left in between. Germline lookup yields CDR1 SQVTM and CDR2 ANQGSEA. The CDR3 spans 13 residues. The CDR3 nucleotides are TGCAGCGTTGAAGAGCAGGGTTTCTATGGCTACACCTTC. It is translated as CSVEEQGFYGYTF.

This chain joins TRBV18 and TRBJ1-2; D might be TRBD1 (5 bases). V lost 0 bases and J lost 7, with 21 bases in between. CDR1 is KGHSH, CDR2 LQKENI, per germline. The CDR3 has 17 residues. CDR3 region: CASSPPVRGRGVSGYTF. CDR3 DNA: TGTGCCAGCTCACCACCGGTTAGGGGACGAGGTGTTTCTGGCTACACCTTC.

The gene calls are TRBV12-3 or TRBV12-4 and TRBJ1-2; D is uncertain. The CDR3 extends over 12 amino acids. The V end was cut by 3 bases, the J end by 4 bases, with 6 bases between. The CDR3 nucleotides are TGTGCCAGCAGTTTGGGCACCTATGGCTACACCTTC. Protein: CASSLGTYGYTF.

This clone has a single count. V usage is TRBV4-3 and J usage is TRBJ1-4; 7 positions agree with TRBD1. Germline CDR1 LGHNA, CDR2 YSLEER. The junction had 8 bases not matched to a gene; V was cut back by 0 bases and J by 4 bases. This CDR3 is 17 amino acids long. CDR3 sequence reads: CASSQDGVTGHNEKLFF. The CDR3, as DNA: TGCGCCAGCAGCCAAGATGGGGTGACAGGGCATAATGAAAAACTGTTTTTT.

The chain has TRBV6-6 and TRBJ1-2, with D possibly matching TRBD1 (6 bases). The germline V gene encodes CDR1 MNHNY and CDR2 SVGAGI (reference sequence). The ends were cut back, 6 bases at V and 4 bases at J, with 18 bases in the middle. This CDR3 is 15 amino acids long. DNA of the CDR3: TGTGCCAGCAGCCCCCGGGACACCCCTCTCTATGGCTACACCTTC. Protein product: CASSPRDTPLYGYTF.

The chain couples TRBV6-5 to TRBJ1-1, with TRBD1 matching 8 bases. Germline V gene data show CDR1 as MNHEY and CDR2 as SVGAGI. The CDR3 is 14 amino acids. V trimming: 5 bases; J trimming: 1 base; junction bases outside the gene matches: 3. CDR3 DNA: TGTGCCAGCAGTCGGGGGACAGGGAACACTGAAGCTTTCTTT. It specifies CASSRGTGNTEAFF.

This clone was counted between two and nine times. The chain uses TRBV4-2 and TRBJ2-7; tentatively, D is TRBD2 (6 bases). Per the germline V gene, CDR1 is LGHNA and CDR2 is YNFKEQ. The CDR3 contains 18 residues. V shed 4 bases and J shed 0 bases, with 22 bases lying between them. The CDR3: CASSRSDSSGTDSYEQYF. The CDR3 DNA is TGTGCCAGCAGCCGTAGCGATTCTTCCGGGACTGACTCCTACGAGCAGTACTTC.